The T cell receptor (beta chain) described here comes from a study of technical replicates of blood from a few donors. The CDR3 is 15 residues long. The germline V gene has CDR1 ENHRY and CDR2 SYGVKD. The junction had 7 bases not matched to a gene; V was cut back by 6 bases and J by 0 bases. The table lists this clone with a few counts. Method: immunoSEQ multiplex PCR; TCRdb's copy keeps in-frame clones and lacks some. There are 55,000 to 80,000 clones in the sample; under 90% occur only once, and more than 4% lies in the top ten. This sequence originates from a human donor in good health. Some clones in this sample may be carry-over from other donors' samples. The gene calls are TRBV10-3 and TRBJ1-2; 7 bases are a match to TRBD1. The sample taken for sequencing was PBMCs. The CDR3 DNA reads TGTGCCATCAGAGGGACAGTAACCACTAACTATGGCTACACCTTC. Translating it yields CAIRGTVTTNYGYTF.